What follows describes a single T cell receptor (beta chain). The genes are named according to mouse. The read is 4 residues too short to cover the CDR3 end, so that end is filled in from the germline J gene. This CDR3 has 12 residues. The germline V gene has CDR1 NSHNY and CDR2 SYGAGN. Pooled cutaneous lymph node cells were sorted using CD4, CD8alpha, NKG2D, NKG2ACE and other markers. RNA extraction and reverse transcription yielded cDNA as sequencing template. TCRdb keeps only in-frame clones here, not all; method: immunoSEQ multiplex PCR. The repertoire consists of about 300,000 clones, none detected only once. This record comes from a study of CD8+ T cells in alopecia areata.

The sample taken for sequencing was CD4+ T cells sorted from a lymph node. The sequence was collected from a C3H/HeJ mouse with alopecia areata. The MHC haplotype recorded for the strain is H2-k. V is TRBV13-1 and J is TRBJ2-3; D is uncertain. The CDR3 reads CASSDVKETLYF. CDR3 DNA, as far as it was read: TGTGCCAGCAGTGATGTCAAAGAA.